The T cell receptor (beta chain) under discussion was sequenced for a study of shared clonotypes between healthy human individuals. Study-wide results and caveats: Sharing across a few donors was seen in approximately 5.2% of naive CD4 clonotypes.

Concerning this clone itself: Its antigen remains unidentified.

CDR1 and CDR2 from the germline V gene are ENHRY and SYGVKD. CDR3 size: 18 residues. With 0 bases clipped from V and 0 bases from J, the junction kept 9 bases outside the gene matches. Libraries were prepared by immunoSEQ multiplex PCR; TCRdb keeps only in-frame clonotypes and omits some of them. The table has 2,500,000 or so clones, roughly 90% seen once. The material sequenced was naive CD4+ T cells from PBMCs. The subset is: CD45RA+ positively selected. This TCR was recovered from a young man in good health. Some clones in this sample may be carry-over from other donors' samples. The chain recombines TRBV10-3 with TRBJ2-3; the match to TRBD1 covers 7 bases. The CDR3 coding sequence is TGTGCCATCAGTGAGTCGCGGGCAGGGGGAGTTAGCACAGATACGCAGTATTTT. Translation: CAISESRAGGVSTDTQYF.